The 29 T cell receptor beta chains below were found in one sample sequenced in a study of T-cell reconstitution after alpha-beta-depleted transplantation in children. As it was prepared, the TCRbeta library received unique molecular identifiers. Via MiXCR, TCRdb re-called the PCR reads, giving one row per CDR3 protein. The sample carries 450,000 to 600,000 distinct CDR3 sequences, around 18% recorded once. Specimen: PBMCs from the stem cell graft donor, collected from the stem cell graft. Source of these receptors: a human donor who donated a stem cell graft to a child with acute lymphoblastic leukemia.

The J gene is TRBJ1-6, the V gene TRBV2, with TRBD1 as a possible D gene (6 bases). CDR3 length: 12 residues. In germline, CDR1 is SNHLY, CDR2 FYNNEI. V shed 7 bases and J shed 10 bases, with 11 bases lying between them. CDR3 bases: TGTGCCAGCACCAGGGGATACTCACCCCTCCACTTT. Amino acid sequence: CASTRGYSPLHF.

The V and J genes are TRBV12-3 or TRBV12-4 and TRBJ1-2, with D possibly being TRBD1 (6 bases). Deletions cut 7 bases from V and 7 bases from J, with 16 bases between. The CDR3 is 13 amino acids. The CDR3 loop reads CASKTSGASGYTF. The CDR3, as DNA: TGTGCCAGCAAAACTTCGGGGGCTTCTGGCTACACCTTC.

This clonotype was detected a few times. This chain links TRBV5-1 with TRBJ2-1; D is tentatively TRBD1 or TRBD2 (5 bases each). V shed 5 bases and J shed 2 bases, with 17 bases lying between them. CDR1 is SGHRS and CDR2 is YFSETQ in the germline V gene. The CDR3 runs to 16 residues. This CDR3 is CASRQEGTHAYNEQFF. In nucleotides, the CDR3 is TGCGCCAGCAGGCAAGAGGGGACCCACGCCTACAATGAGCAGTTCTTC.

Note on this clonotype: The junction shows a germline mismatch at one end, possibly a read error. The rearrangement links TRBV4-1 to TRBJ2-3, with 7 bases identical to TRBD2. Germline loops: CDR1 MGHRA, CDR2 YSYEKL. This CDR3 is 14 amino acids long. CDR3 in amino acids: CASSPGTNTDTQYF. CDR3 DNA sequence: TGTGCCAGCAGCCCAGGGACTAACACAGATACGCAGTATTTT.

The chain links TRBV5-8 to TRBJ2-5; D remains ambiguous. V shed 10 bases and J shed 0 bases, with 13 bases lying between them. The germline V gene has CDR1 SGHTS and CDR2 YDEGEE. The CDR3 spans 13 residues. The CDR3, as DNA: TGTGCCGGACGAATGTACTACCAAGAGACCCAGTACTTC. Its translation: CAGRMYYQETQYF.

The chain carries TRBV11-2 and TRBJ2-1; no definite D call. V was shortened by 5 bases and J by 4 bases, with 6 bases between the two germline ends. This CDR3 is built from 12 residues. CDR1 and CDR2 (germline): SGHAT, FQNNGV. CDR3 sequence (DNA): TGTGCCAGCAGCAACGTATACAATGAGCAGTTCTTC. This translates into CASSNVYNEQFF.

This clonotype came up a few times. The CDR3 region is CASSFPGTGISDTEAFF. The CDR3 region has the DNA TGTGCCAGCAGCTTTCCCGGGACAGGGATTTCGGACACTGAAGCTTTCTTT. The genes are TRBV7-9 and TRBJ1-1, with 9 bases aligning to TRBD1. The CDR3 has 17 amino acids. CDR1 SEHNR and CDR2 FQNEAQ come from the germline V gene (reference sequence). The ends lost 3 bases at V and 3 bases at J; junction bases unmatched: 11.

The chain couples TRBV3-1 to TRBJ2-5, with 9 bases lining up with TRBD1. The CDR3 is 16 amino acids. The V gene end was trimmed by 0 bases and the J gene end by 1 base; junction bases not matched to a gene: 3. In germline, CDR1 is LGHDT, CDR2 YNNKEL (reference sequence). The CDR3 here is CASSQEGTGLQETQYF. For the CDR3, the DNA is TGTGCCAGCAGCCAAGAAGGGACAGGGCTCCAAGAGACCCAGTACTTC.

The chain links TRBV5-6 to TRBJ2-7; D is possibly TRBD1 or TRBD2 (5 bases each). There are 15 residues in the CDR3. V was pared by 0 bases and J by 0 bases, with 10 bases between. The germline V gene has CDR1 SGHDT and CDR2 YYEEEE. This chain's CDR3 is CASSLVGTSSYEQYF. CDR3 sequence (DNA): TGTGCCAGCAGCTTGGTTGGGACCTCCTCCTACGAGCAGTACTTC.

CDR3: CSAGGRTAYEQYF. The DNA for the CDR3 is TGCAGTGCTGGGGGCAGGACAGCCTACGAGCAGTACTTC. The chain has TRBV20-1 and TRBJ2-7; D is perhaps TRBD1 (6 bases). The CDR3 length is 13 residues. Trimming cost V 5 bases and J 2 bases, with 13 bases left between them. Germline V gene lookup returns CDR1 DFQATT and CDR2 SNEGSKA (reference sequence).

This chain joins TRBV29-1 and TRBJ2-1; D is uncertain. With 4 bases removed from V and 6 bases from J, the gap between germline ends came to 13 bases. Germline CDR1 and CDR2: SQVTM and ANQGSEA. This CDR3 is 13 amino acids long. The CDR3 protein is CSVVPIRGNEQFF. The CDR3 DNA sequence: TGCAGCGTTGTACCTATAAGAGGCAATGAGCAGTTCTTC.

This chain joins TRBV20-1 and TRBJ1-1, with 8 bases aligning to TRBD1. The CDR3 is 14 amino acids. Germline loops: CDR1 DFQATT, CDR2 SNEGSKA (reference sequence). Unmatched junction bases numbered 7, after V lost 1 base and J lost 6 bases. The CDR3 region has the DNA TGCAGTGCTAGAGTCCCAGGGACAGGCGCTGAAGCTTTCTTT. Protein sequence: CSARVPGTGAEAFF.

This clonotype was observed a few times. The chain couples TRBV24-1 to TRBJ2-1, with 9 bases fitting TRBD2. The CDR3 is 15 amino acids. Germline V gene data show CDR1 as KGHDR and CDR2 as SFDVKD. Trimming removed 7 bases from V and 5 bases from J; junction bases left unmatched: 8. CDR3 nucleotides: TGTGCCACCAGCCCTGGCGGGGGGGGACACAATGAGCAGTTCTTC. Amino acids: CATSPGGGGHNEQFF.

The genes are TRBV13 and TRBJ2-1, with 7 nucleotides matching TRBD2. The CDR3 has 14 residues. V was clipped by 3 bases and J by 5 bases; unmatched bases: 4. Germline V lookup: CDR1 PRHDT, CDR2 FYEKMQ (reference sequence). The CDR3 is CASSFLAADNEQFF. CDR3 in DNA: TGTGCCAGCAGCTTCCTAGCGGCAGACAATGAGCAGTTCTTC. Full variable domain (rest looked up from reference TRBV13 and TRBJ2-1): AAGVIQSPRHLIKEKRETATLKCYPIPRHDTVYWYQQGPGQDPQFLISFYEKMQSDKGSIPDRFSAQQFSDYHSELNMSSLELGDSALYFCASSFLAADNEQFFGPGTRLTVL.

The rearrangement joins TRBV7-9 to TRBJ2-3, with TRBD2 as a possible D gene (5 bases). Trimming stripped 2 bases from V and 0 bases from J, with 12 bases between. The CDR3 runs to 16 residues. CDR1 and CDR2 from the germline V gene are SEHNR and FQNEAQ (reference sequence). For the CDR3, the DNA is TGTGCCAGCAGCTTAAATCCCGGGGTTAGCACAGATACGCAGTATTTT. This sequence encodes CASSLNPGVSTDTQYF.

This clonotype was seen a handful of times. CDR3 loop: CASSPFSDRGTEAFF. DNA of the CDR3: TGTGCCAGCTCACCATTCAGTGACAGGGGCACTGAAGCTTTCTTT. This rearrangement joins TRBV18 to TRBJ1-1; 8 bases line up with TRBD1. This CDR3 contains 15 residues. Trimming cost V 2 bases and J 4 bases; bases outside gene matches: 6. CDR1 is KGHSH, CDR2 LQKENI, per germline.

This clonotype was picked up a small number of times. This rearrangement joins TRBV7-9 to TRBJ2-1, with TRBD2 identical over 9 bases. Trimming removed 2 bases from V and 7 bases from J; junction bases left unmatched: 6. Germline V gene data show CDR1 as SEHNR and CDR2 as FQNEAQ (reference sequence). The length of the CDR3 is 15 residues. CDR3 residues: CASSLLAGRLNEQFF. As DNA, the CDR3 is TGTGCCAGCAGCTTACTAGCGGGAAGACTTAATGAGCAGTTCTTC.

This clonotype showed up many times. This chain connects TRBV7-9 to TRBJ2-4, with D uncertain. V was trimmed by 7 bases and J by 0 bases, leaving 7 bases between them. There are 13 residues in the CDR3. Germline CDR1 SEHNR, CDR2 FQNEAQ (reference sequence). CDR3 DNA: TGTGCCAGCAACGGTCTAGCCAAAAACATTCAGTACTTC. Residues: CASNGLAKNIQYF.

J is TRBJ1-4 and V is TRBV29-1; perhaps TRBD1 as D (5 bases). Germline CDR1 is SQVTM and CDR2 is ANQGSEA. V shed 7 bases and J shed 0 bases, with 12 bases lying between them. The CDR3 spans 14 residues. In DNA, the CDR3 is TGCAGCGCCGCCGACAGCTCAACTAATGAAAAACTGTTTTTT. This translates into CSAADSSTNEKLFF.

In its sample, this clonotype was seen many times. The chain carries TRBV24-1 and TRBJ2-3; possibly TRBD1 or TRBD2 for D (6 bases each). CDR1 and CDR2 from the germline V gene are KGHDR and SFDVKD. There are 16 residues in the CDR3. Trimming stripped 4 bases from V and 6 bases from J, with 19 bases between. Written as DNA, the CDR3 is TGTGCCACCAGTGACCCCGTACGGACGGGGGCGGATACGCAGTATTTT. Translating gives CATSDPVRTGADTQYF.

This clonotype was recorded a few times. The chain links TRBV7-8 to TRBJ2-1; D is uncertain. Germline values: CDR1 SGHVS, CDR2 FQNEAQ. There are 14 residues in the CDR3. The ends were cut back, 6 bases at V and 0 bases at J, with 9 bases in the middle. The CDR3 protein is CASSPWDSYNEQFF. The CDR3 coding sequence is TGTGCCAGCAGTCCGTGGGACTCCTACAATGAGCAGTTCTTC.

V gene TRBV19 combines with J gene TRBJ2-2; D is perhaps TRBD1 or TRBD2 (5 bases each). The CDR3 is 14 amino acids. Looked up from germline, CDR1 is LNHDA and CDR2 is SQIVND (reference sequence). With 6 bases removed from V and 4 bases from J, the gap between germline ends came to 12 bases. The CDR3 DNA follows: TGTGCCAGTAGCTCCGGGGCCACCACCGGGGAGCTGTTTTTT. Translated, it gives CASSSGATTGELFF.

The V call is TRBV20-1, the J call TRBJ2-5, with a possible D match to TRBD2 (6 bases). CDR1 is DFQATT, CDR2 SNEGSKA, per germline (reference sequence). This CDR3 contains 14 residues. V lost 5 bases, J lost 10 bases, and 23 bases lay in between. CDR3: CSADLAVAEAGQYF. CDR3 bases: TGCAGTGCTGACCTGGCGGTAGCGGAGGCCGGCCAGTACTTC.

This clonotype was found a few times. The gene calls are TRBV6-5 and TRBJ2-1; D gene uncertain. V gave up 2 bases and J gave up 3 bases, with 5 bases separating them. This CDR3 has 13 amino acids. Per germline, CDR1 MNHEY and CDR2 SVGAGI. The CDR3 loop is CASSYGVYNEQFF. CDR3 DNA: TGTGCCAGCAGTTACGGGGTCTACAATGAGCAGTTCTTC.

The chain combines TRBV3-1 with TRBJ1-5; D call uncertain. Germline V lookup: CDR1 LGHDT, CDR2 YNNKEL (reference sequence). The CDR3 loop spans 12 amino acids. V shed 4 bases and J shed 9 bases, with 10 bases lying between them. The CDR3 DNA is TGTGCCAGCAGCCGCGGACGGGGGCCCCAGCATTTT. It is translated as CASSRGRGPQHF.

The table lists this clonotype with a few counts. The V call is TRBV10-3, the J call TRBJ2-3; tentative D call: TRBD2 (5 bases). The germline gives CDR1 ENHRY, CDR2 SYGVKD. Trimming took 4 bases from V and 4 from J, leaving 15 bases between them. The CDR3 extends over 15 amino acids. The CDR3, as DNA: TGTGCCATCAGTGGGACTGGGGAACCCCCAGATACGCAGTATTTT. Protein product: CAISGTGEPPDTQYF.

The chain carries TRBV10-3 and TRBJ2-7, with a tentative D call TRBD2 (6 bases). V lost 0 bases to trimming and J lost 7 bases, with 10 bases between them. The CDR3 has 13 residues. The germline V gene encodes CDR1 ENHRY and CDR2 SYGVKD. CDR3 nucleotide sequence: TGTGCCATCAGTGAGTCCGCGGCGGGGGAGCAGTACTTC. It specifies CAISESAAGEQYF.

This clonotype showed up just a few times. The chain joins TRBV6-5 to TRBJ2-7, with a weak D call TRBD1 (5 bases). CDR1 is MNHEY and CDR2 is SVGAGI in the germline V gene. Deletions cut 0 bases from V and 2 bases from J, with 8 bases between. The CDR3 is 14 residues long. CDR3 in amino acids: CASSYSKTAYEQYF. The CDR3 DNA follows: TGTGCCAGCAGTTACTCGAAGACAGCCTACGAGCAGTACTTC.

This clonotype ranks as medium-sized. The V call is TRBV27, the J call TRBJ2-7; unclear D gene. The V end was cut by 2 bases, the J end by 3 bases, with 11 bases between. This CDR3 region has 14 residues. CDR1 is MNHEY, CDR2 SMNVEV, per germline (reference sequence). CDR3 in DNA: TGTGCCAGCAGTTTACACAGTTCGGGCTACGAGCAGTACTTC. This codes for CASSLHSSGYEQYF.